The 27 T cell receptor beta chains below come from one sample, sequenced in a study of T cells in Graves' hyperthyroidism and ophthalmopathy. Amplified TCR beta CDR3 regions came from RNA transcripts. The HTBI set primed first-round TCR CDR3 RT-PCR. Each CDR3 protein gets one entry after TCRdb re-called the multiplex PCR reads with MiXCR. This sample has 450,000 to 600,000 distinct CDR3 sequences; 12% to 15% occur once, and the top ten carry approximately 15%. Sequencing input: blood. Receptors originate from a woman between 40 and 50 years old with Graves' hyperthyroidism.

There are a few counts of this clonotype. The chain has TRBV6-2 or TRBV6-3 and TRBJ2-4, with TRBD1 identical over 9 bases. CDR3 size: 18 residues. Germline V gene sequence: CDR1 MNHEY, CDR2 SVGEGT. The trim removed 0 bases at V and 0 bases at J, leaving 6 bases unmatched. CDR3 nucleotide sequence: TGTGCCAGCAGTTACTCAGCGGGACAGGGTTTAGCCAAAAACATTCAGTACTTC. This encodes CASSYSAGQGLAKNIQYF.

This clonotype was counted ten times or more. V gene TRBV5-5 combines with J gene TRBJ2-7, with D perhaps matching TRBD2 (6 bases). V shed 0 bases and J shed 0 bases, with 7 bases lying between them. The germline gives CDR1 SGHKS, CDR2 YYEKEE (reference sequence). The CDR3 totals 14 residues. The CDR3 loop reads CASSLDGSSYEQYF. CDR3 nucleotide sequence: TGTGCCAGCAGCTTGGACGGGAGCTCCTACGAGCAGTACTTC. The variable domain in full, completed from reference TRBV5-5 and TRBJ2-7, reads DAGVTQSPTHLIKTRGQQVTLRCSPISGHKSVSWYQQVLGQGPQFIFQYYEKEERGRGNFPDRFSARQFPNYSSELNVNALLLGDSALYLCASSLDGSSYEQYFGPGTRLTVT.

This clonotype appeared many times. The J gene is TRBJ2-7, the V gene TRBV28; 9 bases agree with TRBD1. The V and J ends lost 7 bases and 4 bases, in that order; junction bases with no gene match: 5. CDR1 is MDHEN and CDR2 is SYDVKM in the germline V gene. CDR3 length equals 13 residues. The CDR3, as DNA: TGTGCCAGCAAAACGGGACAGGGATACGAGCAGTACTTC. This sequence encodes CASKTGQGYEQYF.

This clonotype was counted at least ten times. This chain joins TRBV5-6 and TRBJ2-1; D ambiguous. CDR1 is SGHDT and CDR2 is YYEEEE in the germline V gene. The CDR3 contains 14 residues. Trimming stripped 0 bases from V and 3 bases from J, with 7 bases between. The CDR3 is CASSLGQLYNEQFF. CDR3 nucleotide sequence: TGTGCCAGCAGCTTGGGCCAACTCTACAATGAGCAGTTCTTC. Together with reference TRBV5-6 and TRBJ2-1, the CDR3 gives the full variable domain: DAGVTQSPTHLIKTRGQQVTLRCSPKSGHDTVSWYQQALGQGPQFIFQYYEEEERQRGNFPDRFSGHQFPNYSSELNVNALLLGDSALYLCASSLGQLYNEQFFGPGTRLTVL.

This clonotype has a count of ten or more. This chain joins TRBV12-3 or TRBV12-4 and TRBJ2-7, with D unclear. The CDR3 length is 15 residues. Trimming shortened V by 3 bases and J by 3 bases, and 15 bases separated the two germline ends. CDR3 sequence: CASSFLPDQNYEQYF. CDR3 DNA sequence: TGTGCCAGCAGTTTCCTTCCGGACCAGAACTACGAGCAGTACTTC.

A few counts support this clonotype. The gene calls are TRBV25-1 and TRBJ2-1; 16 bases agree with TRBD2. Germline V gene data show CDR1 as MGHDK and CDR2 as SYGVNS. V lost 3 bases, J lost 2 bases, and 13 bases stayed unmatched. The CDR3 spans 21 residues. DNA for the CDR3: TGTGCCAGCAGTGACCTCGCCGGGACTAGCGGGAGGGCGAGCGCCTACAATGAGCAGTTCTTC. Its translation is CASSDLAGTSGRASAYNEQFF.

The chain couples TRBV29-1 to TRBJ1-2; 8 nucleotides match TRBD1. Germline V gene sequence: CDR1 SQVTM, CDR2 ANQGSEA. The length of the CDR3 is 10 residues. The J segment lost 6 bases and the V segment lost 7 bases, leaving 1 base of the junction unmatched. CDR3: CSAQGDGYTF. Here the CDR3 DNA reads TGCAGCGCACAGGGGGATGGCTACACCTTC.

This clonotype was counted many times. The genes are TRBV28 and TRBJ2-5; TRBD1 agrees at 8 bases. Germline CDR1 MDHEN, CDR2 SYDVKM. Losses at the gene ends were 7 bases for V and 6 bases for J; bases not matched to a gene: 13. This CDR3 has 15 amino acids. The CDR3 region is CASNDADRVKKTQYF. The CDR3 DNA sequence: TGTGCCAGCAACGATGCGGACAGGGTAAAGAAGACCCAGTACTTC.

This clonotype was counted at least ten times. J is TRBJ2-3 and V is TRBV11-2; D not certain. This CDR3 is 15 amino acids long. V was trimmed by 1 base and J by 2 bases, leaving 10 bases between them. CDR1 SGHAT and CDR2 FQNNGV come from the germline V gene. CDR3 residues: CASSLGGTTTDTQYF. The CDR3 DNA reads TGTGCCAGCAGCTTAGGGGGAACTACCACAGATACGCAGTATTTT.

This clonotype was seen ten or more times. This rearrangement joins TRBV11-1 to TRBJ2-7; TRBD1 or TRBD2 may be the D gene (5 bases each). Trimming removed 4 bases from V and 5 bases from J, with 18 bases in between. The germline CDR1 and CDR2 sequences are SGHAT and FQDESV (reference sequence). This CDR3 comprises 15 residues. CDR3 coding DNA: TGTGCCAGCAGCTCCAGTCATGAGGGGATGAACGAGCAGTACTTC. Its translation is CASSSSHEGMNEQYF.

The table lists this clonotype with a few counts. The chain couples TRBV7-3 to TRBJ2-1; 10 nucleotides align to TRBD2. Germline-derived CDR1 and CDR2 are SGHTA and FQGTGA. J gave up 2 bases and V 5 bases, and 6 bases lay outside the gene matches. The CDR3 extends over 16 amino acids. The CDR3: CASSKKREGTYNEQFF. CDR3 bases: TGTGCCAGCAGCAAAAAGCGGGAGGGGACCTACAATGAGCAGTTCTTC.

This clonotype was counted at least ten times. The chain employs TRBV7-9 and TRBJ1-2; D gene ambiguous. Per the germline V gene, CDR1 is SEHNR and CDR2 is FQNEAQ (reference sequence). There are 15 residues in the CDR3. The ends were cut back, 7 bases at V and 0 bases at J, with 15 bases in the middle. For the CDR3, the DNA is TGTGCCAGCACCCCGGAGCTGGGATCTAACTATGGCTACACCTTC. It specifies CASTPELGSNYGYTF.

This rearrangement joins TRBV2 to TRBJ2-6; 9 bases agree with TRBD1. V lost 6 bases, J lost 0 bases, and 9 bases stayed unmatched. This CDR3 region has 18 residues. Germline-derived CDR1 and CDR2 are SNHLY and FYNNEI. Here the CDR3 DNA reads TGTGCCAGCAGGGCCCCGGGACAGGGATCCTCTGGGGCCAACGTCCTGACTTTC. Protein product: CASRAPGQGSSGANVLTF.

This sequence joins TRBV19 and TRBJ1-3; a weak D match, TRBD1 (5 bases). This CDR3 is 14 amino acids long. Looked up from germline, CDR1 is LNHDA and CDR2 is SQIVND (reference sequence). V was cut by 6 bases and J by 0 bases, with 9 bases left in between. The CDR3 DNA follows: TGTGCCAGTAGACAGGCAAGCTCTGGAAACACCATATATTTT. This sequence encodes CASRQASSGNTIYF.

This clonotype was seen a handful of times. V usage is TRBV15 and J usage is TRBJ2-7, with D perhaps being TRBD1 or TRBD2 (5 bases each). V was shortened by 1 base and J by 6 bases, with 7 bases between the two germline ends. Germline CDR1 reads LNHNV; CDR2 reads YYDKDF (reference sequence). The CDR3 contains 12 residues. CDR3 bases: TGTGCCACCAGCAGAGGAGGGGCCGAGCAGTACTTC. Translation gives CATSRGGAEQYF.

This clonotype was seen many times. V and J are TRBV28 and TRBJ1-1; TRBD1 matches 8 bases. The germline V gene encodes CDR1 MDHEN and CDR2 SYDVKM. With 7 bases clipped from V and 5 bases from J, the junction kept 6 bases outside the gene matches. The CDR3 runs to 13 residues. The CDR3 sequence: CASTTGAGTEAFF. The CDR3 nucleotides are TGTGCCAGCACGACAGGGGCAGGGACTGAAGCTTTCTTT.

This chain uses TRBV20-1 with TRBJ2-5, with no clear D. The CDR3 totals 16 residues. Trimming removed 5 bases from V and 3 bases from J, with 22 bases in between. Germline-derived CDR1 and CDR2 are DFQATT and SNEGSKA (reference sequence). The CDR3 protein is CSAPEPLGRNKETQYF. The CDR3 region has the DNA TGCAGTGCTCCCGAACCTTTGGGAAGGAATAAAGAGACCCAGTACTTC.

In its sample, this clonotype was seen many times. The chain joins TRBV30 to TRBJ2-7; the D call may be TRBD1 or TRBD2 (5 bases each). The CDR3 sequence is 11 residues long. The germline V and J ends were trimmed by 1 base and 6 bases, with 7 bases remaining between them. Germline assignment: CDR1 GTSNPN and CDR2 SVGIG (reference sequence). In DNA form, the CDR3 reads TGTGCCTGGAGTGGGGGGTTCGAGCAGTACTTC. Amino acids: CAWSGGFEQYF.

This clonotype was seen more than once but under ten times. The V call is TRBV10-3, the J call TRBJ1-4; no firm D call. Germline CDR1 is ENHRY and CDR2 is SYGVKD. The V and J ends lost 4 bases and 7 bases respectively, with 10 bases between them. The CDR3 sequence is 13 residues long. The DNA of the CDR3 is TGTGCCATCAGTGCCGGCGGACTTGAAAAACTGTTTTTT. Protein product: CAISAGGLEKLFF.

This clonotype was seen repeatedly, ten times or more. The V call is TRBV20-1, the J call TRBJ2-3, with a weak D call TRBD2 (5 bases). The germline gives CDR1 DFQATT, CDR2 SNEGSKA (reference sequence). The length of the CDR3 is 14 residues. With 6 bases removed from V and 0 bases from J, the gap between germline ends came to 13 bases. CDR3 in amino acids: CSALPGISTDTQYF. The CDR3, as DNA: TGCAGTGCCTTACCCGGGATCAGCACAGATACGCAGTATTTT.

Only a few counts were recorded for this clonotype. This chain connects TRBV5-5 to TRBJ2-7; 7 bases agree with TRBD1. CDR3 length: 14 residues. V dropped 2 bases and J dropped 2; count of bases not matched to a gene: 4. The germline V gene has CDR1 SGHKS and CDR2 YYEKEE (reference sequence). The chain's CDR3 is CASSFGQATYEQYF. The CDR3 nucleotides are TGTGCCAGCAGCTTCGGACAGGCCACCTACGAGCAGTACTTC.

This clonotype occurred many times. This rearrangement joins TRBV14 to TRBJ1-2; 9 nucleotides align to TRBD1. V lost 1 base and J lost 5; bases outside the gene matches: 2. The germline CDR1 and CDR2 sequences are SGHDN and FVKESK. The CDR3 spans 14 residues. The CDR3 DNA sequence: TGTGCCAGCAGCCAAGGAGGACAGGGGTATGGCTACACCTTC. Translated, it gives CASSQGGQGYGYTF.

This clonotype was seen repeatedly, ten times or more. The chain couples TRBV9 to TRBJ2-2; possible D gene TRBD1, 6 bases. Germline V gene sequence: CDR1 SGDLS, CDR2 YYNGEE. The CDR3 length is 19 residues. With 4 bases removed from V and 3 bases from J, the gap between germline ends came to 25 bases. The CDR3 spells CASSPRTVRTVVYTGELFF. CDR3 nucleotide sequence: TGTGCCAGCAGCCCAAGGACAGTTCGGACCGTCGTGTACACCGGGGAGCTGTTTTTT.

In its sample, this clonotype was seen many times. The rearrangement joins TRBV19 to TRBJ1-1; TRBD1 matches 7 bases. Per germline, CDR1 LNHDA and CDR2 SQIVND (reference sequence). The CDR3 is made up of 16 amino acids. The V segment lost 4 bases and the J segment 1 base; nucleotides outside the gene matches: 9. CDR3 DNA: TGTGCCAGTAGTACTCGCGTGGGACAGAAGAACACTGAAGCTTTCTTT. Its protein is CASSTRVGQKNTEAFF.

The J gene is TRBJ2-7, the V gene TRBV7-2; possibly TRBD1 for D (6 bases). V was cut by 5 bases and J by 8 bases, with 19 bases left in between. The CDR3 runs 14 residues. Germline loops: CDR1 SGHTA, CDR2 FQGNSA. The CDR3 region is CASSAQGQVSKQYF. CDR3 DNA sequence: TGTGCCAGCAGCGCCCAGGGGCAAGTTTCTAAGCAGTACTTC.

As to this clonotype: This CDR3 is missing its conserved last phenylalanine or tryptophan, likely due to a read error. The DNA is omitted, as the CDR3 cannot be located on it reliably, and the CDR3 follows TCRdb's listing. CDR3 loop: CASSPGTSGRGSGV. This chain joins TRBV28 and TRBJ2-1; the D segment call TRBD2 is taken from the table without a DNA check. CDR1 and CDR2 (germline): MDHEN, SYDVKM. The CDR3 is made up of 14 amino acids, end residues included.

This clonotype appeared a few times. This chain links TRBV20-1 with TRBJ1-5, with 9 nucleotides matching TRBD1. Germline V gives CDR1 DFQATT, CDR2 SNEGSKA (reference sequence). J lost 0 bases, V lost 2 bases, and 8 bases had no gene match. The CDR3 consists of 17 residues. CDR3 nucleotide sequence: TGCAGTGCTAGATCCGGGACAGGGTCCTTTAGCAATCAGCCCCAGCATTTT. It is translated as CSARSGTGSFSNQPQHF.